This entry concerns a single T cell receptor beta chain. Its antigen is unidentified. Specified time point: peripheral blood 6 weeks after treatment start. V was shortened by 8 bases and J by 3 bases, with 10 bases between the two germline ends. Germline V gene data show CDR1 as MNHEY and CDR2 as SMNVEV (reference sequence). CDR3 length: 12 amino acids. Spike-ins of synthetic TCR analog templates went into each PCR. Here immunoSEQ multiplex PCR was the method, and the copy in TCRdb shows in-frame clones only, minus some. The data hold around 110,000 clones, with roughly 91% observed a single time. The sample belongs to a study of PD-L1 blockade in urothelial cancer. Study-level background: Bladder-origin urothelial cancer in males described about 90% of the 29 patients. Each blood sample yielded a median of 141,255 T cells. General study findings and limits: TCR clonality was measured in pretreatment peripheral blood. Clonality below the median predicted better survival.

V is TRBV27 and J is TRBJ1-2; D is possibly TRBD1 (5 bases). The source of this sequence is a man aged 55 to 70 with urothelial cancer. The sample consisted of PBMCs, taken around atezolizumab (anti-PD-L1) treatment. CDR3 DNA: TGTGCCAGCGCCCCGGGGGACTATGGCTACACCTTC. It encodes CASAPGDYGYTF.